Below are 10 T cell receptor beta chains sequenced from a single sample in a study of STAT3 mutations in large granular lymphocyte leukemia. For these receptors, no antigen is known. Sequencing used immunoSEQ multiplex PCR; TCRdb keeps in-frame clones, though not all of them. The data contain 15,000 to 19,000 clones, 85% to 95% of them singletons. Broader study findings: Every T-LGLL patient had at least one immunodominant TCRbeta clonotype.

Specimen: peripheral blood mononuclear cells. The receptor source for this set is a woman between 50 and 59 years old with T-cell large granular lymphocyte leukemia. Some clones in this sample may be carry-over from other donors' samples.

The chain uses TRBV18 and TRBJ1-2; D may be TRBD1 (6 bases). With 3 bases removed from V and 4 bases from J, the gap between germline ends came to 12 bases. This CDR3 contains 14 residues. CDR1 KGHSH and CDR2 LQKENI come from the germline V gene. CDR3 nucleotide sequence: TGTGCCAGCTCACCTGTACAGGGAACCTATGGCTACACCTTC. It yields the protein CASSPVQGTYGYTF.

The genes are TRBV18 and TRBJ2-3, with 13 bases that match TRBD2. Germline assignment: CDR1 KGHSH and CDR2 LQKENI. The V and J ends lost 2 bases and 2 bases, in that order; junction bases with no gene match: 4. This CDR3 contains 17 residues. The CDR3 loop reads CASSPRGLAGNTDTQYF. In DNA, the CDR3 is TGTGCCAGCTCACCAAGGGGACTAGCGGGAAACACAGATACGCAGTATTTT.

As for this clone: Sequence at one end of the junction differs from germline and may be a read error. The V and J genes are TRBV29-1 and TRBJ2-1; 8 bases line up with TRBD1. The CDR3 loop spans 18 amino acids. Per the germline V gene, CDR1 is SQVTM and CDR2 is ANQGSEA. The DNA of the CDR3 is TGCAGCGTGGAAGGGACAGGAAAACTAGCTTTTGGCTACAATGAGCAGTTCTTC. Encoded protein: CSVEGTGKLAFGYNEQFF.

The chain employs TRBV7-9 and TRBJ2-1; a possible D gene is TRBD1 (6 bases). The CDR3 length is 15 residues. Per the germline V gene, CDR1 is SEHNR and CDR2 is FQNEAQ (reference sequence). The V gene lost 5 bases and the J gene lost 3 bases, with 14 bases spanning the gap. The CDR3 nucleotides are TGTGCCAGCAGCCAACAGGGTTTCCTCTACAATGAGCAGTTCTTC. As protein: CASSQQGFLYNEQFF.

The chain joins TRBV6-6 to TRBJ1-2; 7 bases are shared with TRBD1. J was trimmed by 7 bases and V by 6 bases; bases with no gene match: 8. The CDR3 length is 13 residues. The V gene's germline CDR1 is MNHNY and CDR2 SVGAGI (reference sequence). CDR3 sequence (DNA): TGTGCCAGCAGGCCCACAGGGGTAGGTGGCTACACCTTC. Its translation: CASRPTGVGGYTF.

The chain carries TRBV29-1 and TRBJ2-3; TRBD2 matches at 9 bases. CDR1 and CDR2 (germline): SQVTM, ANQGSEA. This CDR3 comprises 13 residues. Germline trimming cut 4 bases from V and 7 bases from J; bases unmatched to any gene: 6. In nucleotides, the CDR3 is TGCAGCGTTGTAGCGGGAGTGGGAAATACGCAGTATTTT. Translation gives CSVVAGVGNTQYF.

V usage is TRBV7-9 and J usage is TRBJ2-1; weak D call: TRBD1 (6 bases). Germline lookup yields CDR1 SEHNR and CDR2 FQNEAQ (reference sequence). CDR3 length: 15 residues. Trimming removed 1 base at V and 4 bases at J, with 11 bases between. In DNA, the CDR3 is TGTGCCAGCAGCTTAGGGCGAGACAGGTACAATGAGCAGTTCTTC. Residues: CASSLGRDRYNEQFF.

The V call is TRBV5-1, the J call TRBJ2-1; D unclear. Germline CDR1 reads SGHRS; CDR2 reads YFSETQ. The V end was cut by 3 bases, the J end by 4 bases, with 14 bases between. The CDR3 runs 15 residues. The DNA of the CDR3 is TGCGCCAGCAGCTCTGCTAACCGAGAGTACAATGAGCAGTTCTTC. Its translation is CASSSANREYNEQFF.

The chain has TRBV19 and TRBJ2-1, with a weak D call TRBD1 (5 bases). CDR1 is LNHDA and CDR2 is SQIVND in the germline V gene (reference sequence). The CDR3 loop spans 16 amino acids. V was trimmed by 7 bases and J by 0 bases, leaving 16 bases between them. In DNA, the CDR3 is TGTGCCAGTACCCGTGGGGCCCTGAGCTCCTACAATGAGCAGTTCTTC. It encodes CASTRGALSSYNEQFF.

The chain is built from TRBV29-1 and TRBJ2-7; no clear D gene. The germline CDR1 and CDR2 sequences are SQVTM and ANQGSEA. The CDR3 runs to 13 residues. The V end was cut by 4 bases, the J end by 0 bases, with 10 bases between. CDR3: CSVGLTFSYEQYF. The CDR3, as DNA: TGCAGCGTTGGGCTGACGTTCTCCTACGAGCAGTACTTC.